This section outlines one T cell receptor (beta chain) sequence together with its context. The entry originates in a study of memory CD4+ T cells and cytomegalovirus serostatus. V shed 4 bases and J shed 5 bases, with 14 bases lying between them. The length of the CDR3 is 14 residues. Germline loops: CDR1 LNHDA, CDR2 SQIVND (reference sequence). Using immunoSEQ multiplex PCR, the repertoire was profiled, and TCRdb retains in-frame clones only, with some absent. The sample has 45,000 to 70,000 clones; under 90% are singletons. The sort gate was single viable CD3+CD4+CD8-CD45RO+ cells for memory CD4+ T cells.

The clonotype originates from an adult in good health and CMV-seronegative. Some clones in this sample may be carry-over from other donors' samples. Sequenced: memory CD4+ T cells from blood. This chain links TRBV19 with TRBJ2-5; D gene unclear. The CDR3 DNA reads as TGTGCCAGTAGTACGGGTCAAACCTATGAGACCCAGTACTTC. Protein sequence: CASSTGQTYETQYF.